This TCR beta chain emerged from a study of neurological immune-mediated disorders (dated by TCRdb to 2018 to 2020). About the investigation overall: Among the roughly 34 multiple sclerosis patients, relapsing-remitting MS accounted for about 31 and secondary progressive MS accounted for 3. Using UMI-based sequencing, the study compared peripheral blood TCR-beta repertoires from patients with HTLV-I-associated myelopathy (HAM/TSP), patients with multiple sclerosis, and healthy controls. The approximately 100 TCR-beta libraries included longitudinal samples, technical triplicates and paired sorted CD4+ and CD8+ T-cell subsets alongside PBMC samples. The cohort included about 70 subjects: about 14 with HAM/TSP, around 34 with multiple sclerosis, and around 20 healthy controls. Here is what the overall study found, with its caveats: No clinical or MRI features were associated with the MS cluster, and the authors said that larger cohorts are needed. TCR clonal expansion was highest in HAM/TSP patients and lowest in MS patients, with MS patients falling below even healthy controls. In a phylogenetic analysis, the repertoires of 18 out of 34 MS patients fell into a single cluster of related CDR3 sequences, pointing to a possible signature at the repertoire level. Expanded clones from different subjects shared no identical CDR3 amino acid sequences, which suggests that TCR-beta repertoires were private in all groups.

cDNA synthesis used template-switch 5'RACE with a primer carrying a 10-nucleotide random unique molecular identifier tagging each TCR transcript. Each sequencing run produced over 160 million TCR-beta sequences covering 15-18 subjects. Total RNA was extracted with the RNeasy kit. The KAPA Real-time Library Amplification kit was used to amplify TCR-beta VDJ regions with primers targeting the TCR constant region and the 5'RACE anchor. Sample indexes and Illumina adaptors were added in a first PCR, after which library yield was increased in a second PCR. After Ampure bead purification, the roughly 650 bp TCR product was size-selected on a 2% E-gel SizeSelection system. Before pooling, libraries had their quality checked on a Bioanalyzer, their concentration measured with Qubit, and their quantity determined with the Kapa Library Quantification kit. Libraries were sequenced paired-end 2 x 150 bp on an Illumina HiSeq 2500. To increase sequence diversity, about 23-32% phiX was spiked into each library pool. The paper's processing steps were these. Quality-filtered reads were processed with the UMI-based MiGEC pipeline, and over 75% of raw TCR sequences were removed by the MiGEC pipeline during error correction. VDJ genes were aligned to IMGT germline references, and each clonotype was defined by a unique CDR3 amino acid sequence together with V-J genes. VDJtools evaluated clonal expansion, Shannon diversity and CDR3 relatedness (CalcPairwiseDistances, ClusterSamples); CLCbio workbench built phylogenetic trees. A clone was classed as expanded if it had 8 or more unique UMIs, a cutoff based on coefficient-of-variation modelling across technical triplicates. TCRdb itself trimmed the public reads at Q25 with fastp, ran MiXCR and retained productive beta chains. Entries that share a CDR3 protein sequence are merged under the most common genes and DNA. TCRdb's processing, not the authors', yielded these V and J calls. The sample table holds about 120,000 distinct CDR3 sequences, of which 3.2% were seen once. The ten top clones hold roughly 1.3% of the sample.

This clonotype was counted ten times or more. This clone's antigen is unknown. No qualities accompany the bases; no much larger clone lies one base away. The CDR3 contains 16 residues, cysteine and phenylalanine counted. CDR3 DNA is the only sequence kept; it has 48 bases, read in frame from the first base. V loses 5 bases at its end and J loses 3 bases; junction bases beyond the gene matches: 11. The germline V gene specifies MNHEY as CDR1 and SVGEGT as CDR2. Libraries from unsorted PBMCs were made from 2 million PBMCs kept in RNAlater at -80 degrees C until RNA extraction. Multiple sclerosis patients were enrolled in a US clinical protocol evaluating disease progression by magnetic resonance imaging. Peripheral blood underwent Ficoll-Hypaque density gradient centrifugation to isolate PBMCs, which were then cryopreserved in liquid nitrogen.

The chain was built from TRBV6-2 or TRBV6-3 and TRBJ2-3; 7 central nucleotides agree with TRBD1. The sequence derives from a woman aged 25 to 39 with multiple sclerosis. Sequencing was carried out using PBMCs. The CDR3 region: CASSLRPGQRTDTQYF. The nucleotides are TGTGCCAGCAGTCTTCGACCGGGACAGAGGACAGATACGCAGTATTTT.